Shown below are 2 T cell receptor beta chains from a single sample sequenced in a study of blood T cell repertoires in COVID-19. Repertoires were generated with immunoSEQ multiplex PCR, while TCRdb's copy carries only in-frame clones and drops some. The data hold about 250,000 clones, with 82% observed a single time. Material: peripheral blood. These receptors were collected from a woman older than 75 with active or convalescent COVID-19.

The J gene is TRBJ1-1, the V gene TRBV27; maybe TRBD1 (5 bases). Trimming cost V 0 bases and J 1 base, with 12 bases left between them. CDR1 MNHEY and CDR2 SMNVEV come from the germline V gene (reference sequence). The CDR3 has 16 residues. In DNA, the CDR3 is TGTGCCAGCAGTTTATCACCCCTTACAGGGAACACTGAAGCTTTCTTT. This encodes CASSLSPLTGNTEAFF.

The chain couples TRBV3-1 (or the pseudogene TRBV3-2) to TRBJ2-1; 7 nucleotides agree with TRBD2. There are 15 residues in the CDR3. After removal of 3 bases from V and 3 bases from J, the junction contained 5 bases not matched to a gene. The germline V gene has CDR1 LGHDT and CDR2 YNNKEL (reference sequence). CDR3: CASSQIAGVYNEQFF. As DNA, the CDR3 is TGTGCCAGCAGCCAGATTGCGGGAGTCTACAATGAGCAGTTCTTC.